These T cell receptor beta chains were read from a single sample in a study of shared clonotypes between healthy human individuals. Profiled with immunoSEQ multiplex PCR; TCRdb holds only in-frame clones, not every one. The table shows over a million clones, with 95% to 97% occurring only once. The specimen sequenced was naive CD4+ T cells sorted from blood. The receptor source for this set is a man aged 30 to 45 in good health. Each CDR3 is given with its conserved first and last residue. Each record gives: V gene, D gene, J gene, clone size, CDR3 DNA, CDR3 protein. A D gene is named only where the DNA matches it firmly. Clone sizes are given selectively: once, few, many, or a class where the clone is expanded.

V gene: TRBV6-6
D gene: NA
J gene: TRBJ2-2
clone size: NA
CDR3 DNA: TGTGCCAGCAGTATTCTAGGATCCACCGGGGAGCTGTTTTTT
CDR3 protein: CASSILGSTGELFF

V gene: TRBV28
D gene: NA
J gene: TRBJ2-7
clone size: NA
CDR3 DNA: TGTGCCAGCAGTCCTATCGGGCGGCAGCTTTACTACGAGCAGTACTTC
CDR3 protein: CASSPIGRQLYYEQYF

V gene: TRBV7-3
D gene: NA
J gene: TRBJ2-6
clone size: NA
CDR3 DNA: TGTGCCAGCAGCCCTCTCGGGGGTTCCCGTTTGTCTGGGGCCAACGTCCTGACTTTC
CDR3 protein: CASSPLGGSRLSGANVLTF

V gene: TRBV5-1
D gene: NA
J gene: TRBJ2-2
clone size: NA
CDR3 DNA: TGCGCCAGCAGCTTGGATCCCATGCCAACCGGGGAGCTGTTTTTT
CDR3 protein: CASSLDPMPTGELFF

V gene: TRBV13
D gene: NA
J gene: TRBJ2-1
clone size: NA
CDR3 DNA: TGTGCCAGCAGCTTAGACGGGGAAACGTATGAGCAGTTCTTC
CDR3 protein: CASSLDGETYEQFF

V gene: TRBV5-5
D gene: NA
J gene: TRBJ2-1
clone size: once
CDR3 DNA: TGTGCCAGCAGCAAACAGCCTGGGGTAAACAATGAGCAGTTCTTC
CDR3 protein: CASSKQPGVNNEQFF

V gene: TRBV4-1
D gene: NA
J gene: TRBJ2-2
clone size: NA
CDR3 DNA: TGCGCCAGCAGCCAAGATTGGAGTACGGTCGGGGAGCTGTTTTTT
CDR3 protein: CASSQDWSTVGELFF

V gene: TRBV5-1
D gene: NA
J gene: TRBJ2-7
clone size: NA
CDR3 DNA: TGCGCCAGCAGCTTGGTCCCAGTAGCCTACGAGCAGTACTTC
CDR3 protein: CASSLVPVAYEQYF

V gene: TRBV18
D gene: TRBD1
J gene: TRBJ2-2
clone size: NA
CDR3 DNA: TGTGCCAGCTCACCACAACAGGGGGCGAACACCGGGGAGCTGTTTTTT
CDR3 protein: CASSPQQGANTGELFF

V gene: TRBV15
D gene: TRBD2
J gene: TRBJ2-2
clone size: NA
CDR3 DNA: TGTGCCACCAGCAGAGTTGGTAGCGGGAGGCCAAACGCCGGGGAGCTGTTTTTT
CDR3 protein: CATSRVGSGRPNAGELFF

V gene: TRBV2
D gene: TRBD2
J gene: TRBJ2-1
clone size: NA
CDR3 DNA: TGTGCCAGCAGGTACCTAGCGGGAGGTCGAAATGAGCAGTTCTTC
CDR3 protein: CASRYLAGGRNEQFF

V gene: TRBV6-1
D gene: NA
J gene: TRBJ2-7
clone size: few
CDR3 DNA: TGTGCCAGCACCGATCGCCGGGCCCCTGGGGAGCAGTACTTC
CDR3 protein: CASTDRRAPGEQYF

V gene: TRBV29-1
D gene: NA
J gene: TRBJ2-5
clone size: NA
CDR3 DNA: TGCAGCGTTTTGTTGGCGTTAGAGACCCAGTACTTC
CDR3 protein: CSVLLALETQYF

V gene: TRBV11-3
D gene: NA
J gene: TRBJ2-1
clone size: NA
CDR3 DNA: TGTGCCAGCAGCTTAGACAGGGGAGGTGAGCAGTTCTTC
CDR3 protein: CASSLDRGGEQFF

V gene: TRBV5-1
D gene: TRBD2
J gene: TRBJ2-1
clone size: NA
CDR3 DNA: TGCGCCAGCAGCTTACCGACAGGGACCACTAGCGGGGAGCAGTTCTTC
CDR3 protein: CASSLPTGTTSGEQFF

V gene: TRBV29-1
D gene: NA
J gene: TRBJ2-7
clone size: NA
CDR3 DNA: TGCAGCGTCCGACCGGGTACCTACGAGCAGTACTTC
CDR3 protein: CSVRPGTYEQYF

V gene: TRBV7-2
D gene: TRBD2
J gene: TRBJ2-5
clone size: NA
CDR3 DNA: TGTGCCAGCAGCTTAATTGGACTAGCGGGACAAGAGACCCAGTACTTC
CDR3 protein: CASSLIGLAGQETQYF

V gene: TRBV10-1
D gene: NA
J gene: TRBJ2-7
clone size: NA
CDR3 DNA: TGCGCCAGCAGTGGCTCCGGCGAGTCCGGGACAAGAGCCTACGAGCAGTACTTC
CDR3 protein: CASSGSGESGTRAYEQYF

V gene: TRBV5-1
D gene: TRBD2
J gene: TRBJ2-1
clone size: NA
CDR3 DNA: TGCGCCAGCAGCTTGTTGTCTAGCGGGAGGAATGAGCAGTTCTTC
CDR3 protein: CASSLLSSGRNEQFF

V gene: TRBV7-2
D gene: NA
J gene: TRBJ2-2
clone size: NA
CDR3 DNA: TGTGCCAGCAGCCTTACCTTAGGAACCGGGGAGCTGTTTTTT
CDR3 protein: CASSLTLGTGELFF

V gene: TRBV7-3
D gene: TRBD1
J gene: TRBJ2-2
clone size: NA
CDR3 DNA: TGTGCCAGCAGGCTCACGGGACAGCCAAACACCGGGGAGCTGTTTTTT
CDR3 protein: CASRLTGQPNTGELFF

V gene: TRBV5-1
D gene: TRBD2
J gene: TRBJ2-2
clone size: NA
CDR3 DNA: TGCGCCAGCAGCTTCGGCCCTAGCGGCACCGGGGAGCTGTTTTTT
CDR3 protein: CASSFGPSGTGELFF

V gene: TRBV9
D gene: NA
J gene: TRBJ1-5
clone size: NA
CDR3 DNA: TGTGCCAGCGCCCCAGGCCCTCTCAATCAGCCCCAGCATTTT
CDR3 protein: CASAPGPLNQPQHF

V gene: TRBV6-1
D gene: NA
J gene: TRBJ2-3
clone size: NA
CDR3 DNA: TGTGCCAGCAGTGACGCCACTAATCCCACAGATACGCAGTATTTT
CDR3 protein: CASSDATNPTDTQYF

V gene: TRBV5-1
D gene: TRBD1
J gene: TRBJ2-3
clone size: NA
CDR3 DNA: TGCGCCAGCAGCCTAGGACAGGGTCCAGATACGCAGTATTTT
CDR3 protein: CASSLGQGPDTQYF

V gene: TRBV13
D gene: NA
J gene: TRBJ2-3
clone size: NA
CDR3 DNA: TGTGCCAGCAGCTTAGAAGATACGCAGTATTTT
CDR3 protein: CASSLEDTQYF

V gene: TRBV10-2
D gene: NA
J gene: TRBJ1-2
clone size: NA
CDR3 DNA: TGCGCCAGCAGTGAGGCAGGGGCCACCTATGGCTACACCTTC
CDR3 protein: CASSEAGATYGYTF

V gene: TRBV10-1
D gene: TRBD1
J gene: TRBJ2-1
clone size: NA
CDR3 DNA: TGCGCCAGCAGTGAGTCTGGGCAGGGGGCGAGAGAGCAGTTCTTC
CDR3 protein: CASSESGQGAREQFF

V gene: TRBV19
D gene: TRBD1
J gene: TRBJ2-1
clone size: NA
CDR3 DNA: TGTGCCAGTAGTTTCCTAAGGGGACAGGGGGCCAATGAGCAGTTCTTC
CDR3 protein: CASSFLRGQGANEQFF

V gene: TRBV7-9
D gene: NA
J gene: TRBJ1-1
clone size: once
CDR3 DNA: TGTGCCAGCAGCCGCCGACAGGACGAAGCTTTCTTT
CDR3 protein: CASSRRQDEAFF

V gene: TRBV5-1
D gene: TRBD1
J gene: TRBJ2-7
clone size: NA
CDR3 DNA: TGCGCCAGCAGCTCCAACGACAGGGGAAGGTTAGACGAGCAGTACTTC
CDR3 protein: CASSSNDRGRLDEQYF

V gene: TRBV7-2
D gene: TRBD1
J gene: TRBJ2-1
clone size: NA
CDR3 DNA: TGTGCCAGCAGCCCCTGGACAGGTAACAATGAGCAGTTCTTC
CDR3 protein: CASSPWTGNNEQFF

V gene: TRBV5-8
D gene: TRBD2
J gene: TRBJ2-1
clone size: NA
CDR3 DNA: TGTGCCAGCAGCTTGGTGTGGGATAGCGGGAGGATGAATGAGCAGTTCTTC
CDR3 protein: CASSLVWDSGRMNEQFF

V gene: TRBV9
D gene: TRBD1
J gene: TRBJ2-2
clone size: NA
CDR3 DNA: TGTGCCAGCAGCGTAGCTGGACAGGCGAACACCGGGGAGCTGTTTTTT
CDR3 protein: CASSVAGQANTGELFF

V gene: TRBV7-3
D gene: TRBD2
J gene: TRBJ2-1
clone size: NA
CDR3 DNA: TGTGCCAGCAGCCGATCTAGCGGGGATTCCTACAATGAGCAGTTCTTC
CDR3 protein: CASSRSSGDSYNEQFF

V gene: TRBV19
D gene: TRBD1
J gene: TRBJ2-2
clone size: NA
CDR3 DNA: TGTGCCAGTAGTCCACCGACAGGGTTCGCCGGGGAGCTGTTTTTT
CDR3 protein: CASSPPTGFAGELFF

V gene: TRBV5-1
D gene: TRBD1
J gene: TRBJ1-4
clone size: NA
CDR3 DNA: TGCGCCAGCAGCTTGGCCGGGACAGCTAATGAAAAACTGTTTTTT
CDR3 protein: CASSLAGTANEKLFF

V gene: TRBV28
D gene: NA
J gene: TRBJ2-3
clone size: NA
CDR3 DNA: TGTGCCAGCAGTCCCCCAAGTACAGATACGCAGTATTTT
CDR3 protein: CASSPPSTDTQYF

V gene: TRBV29-1
D gene: TRBD1
J gene: TRBJ1-4
clone size: NA
CDR3 DNA: TGCAGCGTCGTCGGCGGGACAGGGGCCCTGAATGAAAAACTGTTTTTT
CDR3 protein: CSVVGGTGALNEKLFF

V gene: TRBV28
D gene: NA
J gene: TRBJ1-5
clone size: NA
CDR3 DNA: TGTGCCAGCAGTTTATTTGTGGCGGTCAATCAGCCCCAGCATTTT
CDR3 protein: CASSLFVAVNQPQHF

V gene: TRBV10-1
D gene: NA
J gene: TRBJ1-5
clone size: NA
CDR3 DNA: TGCGCCAGCAGTGACGAGGGCAATCAGCCCCAGCATTTT
CDR3 protein: CASSDEGNQPQHF

V gene: TRBV25-1
D gene: NA
J gene: TRBJ1-4
clone size: NA
CDR3 DNA: TGTGCCAGCAGGACAGCCGGCGGGAGTGAAAAACTGTTTTTT
CDR3 protein: CASRTAGGSEKLFF

V gene: TRBV5-5
D gene: NA
J gene: TRBJ2-1
clone size: NA
CDR3 DNA: TGTGCCAGCAGCTTGGCCCCTTCCTGGGAGCAGTTCTTC
CDR3 protein: CASSLAPSWEQFF

V gene: TRBV9
D gene: NA
J gene: TRBJ1-4
clone size: NA
CDR3 DNA: TGTGCCAGCAGCGTTTCGGGGACCGGGGAAAAACTGTTTTTT
CDR3 protein: CASSVSGTGEKLFF